This T cell receptor (beta chain) was sequenced during a study of blood T cells in healthy people across ages. Study outcomes and limitations: Using unsorted PBMCs precluded a conclusive naive versus antigen-experienced comparison. In long-lived donors, naive CD4+ cell counts and diversity exceeded those of aged donors. Total diversity from one million sequenced T cells was likely underestimated.

For the second PCR, which ran for roughly 6 to 12 cycles, a sample-barcoded 5' primer and a J-beta primer mix were used. Each cDNA molecule, via a template-switch adaptor with 12 random nucleotides, was tagged. TCRdb redid the calling of the 5' RACE reads with MiXCR, one entry per CDR3 protein. The sample has some 1.7 million distinct CDR3 sequences; approximately 28% are singletons. There are 12 residues in the CDR3. Germline V gene lookup returns CDR1 MNHNY and CDR2 SVGAGI (reference sequence). V dropped 7 bases and J dropped 0 bases, with 5 bases sitting between them. This clonotype was recorded at least ten times. Antigen unknown.

The specimen sequenced was blood. The V gene is TRBV6-6, the J gene TRBJ2-3, with D unresolved. The TCR was taken from a woman between 25 and 40 years old in good health. CDR3 sequence reads: CASKKSTDTQYF. The CDR3 coding sequence is TGTGCCAGCAAGAAAAGCACAGATACGCAGTATTTT.